This TCR beta chain is from a study of radiation and T cells in renal cell carcinoma. Study-level background: Nephrectomy followed 15 Gy stereotactic body radiation by 4 weeks.

This sample's time point: baseline pretreatment blood. Treatment defined: 15 Gy SBRT to primary tumor, nephrectomy 4 weeks later. Radiation-treated patients gave blood at baseline, week 2 and week 4. The tumor was a clear cell renal cell carcinoma. Of note for this clone: Its matching antigen is unknown.

Whole-study results and caveats: Top tumor clonotypes rose in blood 2 weeks post-radiation, then contracted.

This CDR3 has 15 residues. CDR1 KGHSH and CDR2 LQKENI come from the germline V gene. Losses at the gene ends were 0 bases for V and 6 bases for J; bases not matched to a gene: 3. Libraries were prepared by immunoSEQ multiplex PCR; TCRdb keeps only in-frame clonotypes and omits some of them. The sample comprises 100,000 to 150,000 clones, 80% to 85% of which are singletons, and 2.5% to 3.5% rests with the top ten. This sample comprised blood, obtained from a patient whose treatment included radiotherapy and nephrectomy. The rearrangement uses TRBV18 and TRBJ2-1; 9 nucleotides line up with TRBD2. The sequence was obtained from a woman aged 55-70 years with renal cell carcinoma. The CDR3 spells CASSPPIAGVNEQFF. The CDR3, as DNA: TGTGCCAGCTCACCACCGATAGCGGGAGTCAATGAGCAGTTCTTC.